Listed below are T cell receptor beta chains from one sample, sequenced in a study of early T cells in non-severe SARS-CoV-2 infection. TCRdb itself ran the 5' RACE reads through MiXCR, one entry per CDR3 protein. The table lists over 85,000 distinct CDR3 sequences, roughly an eighth of them singletons. The source material was whole blood, sampled at baseline. The receptor source for this set is an adult who was a healthcare worker with PCR-confirmed SARS-CoV-2 infection or an uninfected control (not recorded which). Both conserved end residues are part of each CDR3. The D gene is left open where the match is weak. Size tells how often a clone was seen (once, few, many) or the class of an expanded clone, and some rows leave it out.

d_call j_call clone_size v_call cdr3_aa cdr3_nt
NA TRBJ2-7 NA TRBV5-6 CASSFPGSRGGEQYF TGTGCCAGCAGCTTCCCGGGAAGTCGAGGCGGCGAGCAGTACTTC
NA TRBJ2-7 few TRBV11-2 CASSLAPPSYEQYF TGTGCCAGCAGCTTAGCTCCCCCGTCCTACGAGCAGTACTTC
TRBD1 TRBJ1-1 many TRBV6-6 CASSYPRGTANTEAFF TGTGCCAGCAGTTACCCCCGAGGGACAGCGAACACTGAAGCTTTCTTT
NA TRBJ2-7 NA TRBV7-2 CASSLALGRDEQYF TGTGCCAGCAGCTTAGCGTTGGGCCGGGACGAGCAGTACTTC
TRBD1 TRBJ1-1 many TRBV6-5 CASSSLGQMNTETFF TGTGCCAGCAGTTCCCTGGGACAGATGAACACTGAAACTTTCTTT
NA TRBJ1-1 few TRBV7-9 CASSLGRGRHEAFF TGTGCCAGCAGCTTAGGAAGGGGCAGACATGAAGCTTTCTTT
NA TRBJ1-3 NA TRBV3-1 CASSRQEESTIYF TGTGCCAGCAGTCGACAGGAAGAGAGCACCATATATTTT
NA TRBJ2-2 few TRBV5-4 CASRWAGNTGELFF TGTGCCAGCAGATGGGCGGGTAACACCGGGGAGCTGTTTTTT
TRBD2 TRBJ2-2 NA TRBV5-1 CASSPEALAGTGELFF TGCGCCAGCAGCCCGGAGGCCCTAGCGGGCACCGGGGAGCTGTTTTTT
NA TRBJ1-5 few TRBV29-1 CSVGQGANQPQHF TGCAGCGTTGGGCAGGGCGCAAATCAGCCCCAGCATTTT
TRBD2 TRBJ2-7 few TRBV29-1 CSVEGSGVGTSGQSYEQYF TGCAGCGTTGAAGGATCGGGAGTTGGGACTAGCGGGCAATCCTACGAGCAGTACTTC
NA TRBJ1-2 few TRBV7-2 CASSSTRANYGYTF TGTGCCAGCAGCTCAACCAGGGCCAACTATGGCTACACCTTC
NA TRBJ1-2 many TRBV6-5 CASRDPGAGYGYTF TGTGCCAGCAGAGACCCAGGGGCCGGCTATGGCTACACCTTC
NA TRBJ1-1 NA TRBV5-5 CASSQGGSGTKAFF TGTGCCAGCAGCCAAGGCGGGTCGGGGACTAAAGCTTTCTTT
TRBD1 TRBJ2-5 NA TRBV29-1 CSATGTGGTETQYF TGCAGCGCGACCGGGACAGGGGGCACGGAGACCCAGTACTTC
TRBD1 TRBJ1-6 few TRBV6-1 CASSGDRGLNSPLHF TGTGCCAGCAGTGGGGACAGGGGTTTGAATTCACCCCTCCACTTT
NA TRBJ2-7 few TRBV6-1 CASSEAPQGGEQYF TGTGCCAGCAGTGAAGCGCCCCAGGGAGGCGAGCAGTACTTC
NA TRBJ2-3 NA TRBV10-2 CASSESGLAGRAQYF TGCGCCAGCAGTGAGTCGGGACTCGCGGGTCGGGCGCAGTATTTT
TRBD2 TRBJ2-7 NA TRBV7-8 CASSLQVRASGNYEQYF TGTGCCAGCAGCTTACAGGTCAGGGCTAGCGGGAACTACGAGCAGTACTTC
TRBD2 TRBJ2-1 many TRBV28 CASSPPGLEVNEQFF TGTGCCAGCAGTCCTCCGGGACTAGAGGTTAATGAGCAGTTCTTC
NA TRBJ1-5 NA TRBV6-6 CASSSKDQPQHF TGTGCCAGCAGCAGTAAGGATCAGCCCCAGCATTTT
TRBD1 TRBJ1-1 few TRBV7-9 CASSLGDRAGAFF TGTGCCAGCAGCTTAGGGGACAGGGCGGGAGCTTTCTTT
NA TRBJ2-1 NA TRBV29-1 CSIRDIDSYNEQFF TGCAGCATTCGAGACATAGACTCCTACAATGAGCAGTTCTTC
NA TRBJ1-2 few TRBV5-4 CASSLDAGDGYTF TGTGCCAGCAGCTTGGATGCAGGGGATGGCTACACCTTC
NA TRBJ1-2 few TRBV30 CAWREAGHPANYGYTF TGTGCCTGGAGGGAAGCAGGGCACCCCGCTAACTATGGCTACACCTTC
NA TRBJ2-7 NA TRBV18 CASSPGDEQYF TGTGCCAGCTCACCGGGGGACGAGCAGTACTTC
TRBD1 TRBJ1-1 few TRBV6-5 CASRGAGTAENTEAFF TGTGCCAGCAGGGGGGCAGGGACAGCGGAGAACACTGAAGCTTTCTTT
NA TRBJ2-3 many TRBV20-1 CSAVAWADTQYF TGCAGTGCTGTTGCATGGGCCGATACGCAGTATTTT
NA TRBJ1-1 many TRBV12-3/TRBV12-4 CASRGSPLPTEAFF TGTGCCAGCAGGGGGAGCCCTCTCCCCACTGAAGCTTTCTTT
NA TRBJ1-1 many TRBV19 CASSPAGLNTEAFF TGTGCCAGTAGTCCAGCTGGTTTGAACACTGAAGCTTTCTTT
TRBD2 TRBJ2-1 NA TRBV7-9 CASSPAGTSANEQFF TGTGCCAGCAGCCCAGCCGGGACTAGCGCAAATGAGCAGTTCTTC
NA TRBJ1-3 few TRBV7-8 CASSWGTEPYSGNTIYF TGTGCCAGCAGCTGGGGGACGGAGCCGTACTCTGGAAACACCATATATTTT
NA TRBJ1-4 few TRBV12-3/TRBV12-4 CASSSTRIRGEFIPTRGEKLFF TGTGCCAGCAGCTCGACCAGAATAAGGGGGGAGTTTATCCCTACGCGAGGGGAAAAACTGTTTTTT
NA TRBJ1-5 NA TRBV5-1 CASSLEGRGNQPQHF TGCGCCAGCAGCTTGGAGGGCAGGGGAAATCAGCCCCAGCATTTT
NA TRBJ2-1 NA TRBV20-1 CSASRRNEQFF TGCAGTGCTAGTAGACGCAATGAGCAGTTCTTC
NA TRBJ1-1 NA TRBV5-1 CASSLDGHRRGNTEAFF TGCGCCAGCAGCTTAGACGGACACCGGAGGGGTAACACTGAAGCTTTCTTT
NA TRBJ2-5 few TRBV29-1 CSVLGVQETQYF TGCAGCGTCCTGGGGGTACAAGAGACCCAGTACTTC
TRBD2 TRBJ2-7 few TRBV28 CASSYSGGKGHF TGTGCCAGCAGTTACTCGGGGGGTAAAGGGCACTTC
NA TRBJ2-7 few TRBV10-1 CASSETSSTYEQYF TGCGCCAGCAGTGAGACATCGTCTACCTACGAGCAGTACTTC
NA TRBJ2-7 NA TRBV5-1 CASSLAAANYEQYF TGCGCCAGCAGCTTGGCAGCGGCAAACTACGAGCAGTACTTC
NA TRBJ1-5 NA TRBV20-1 CSARVQGDQPQHF TGCAGTGCTAGAGTACAGGGAGATCAGCCCCAGCATTTT
NA TRBJ2-1 few TRBV10-3 CAISELGGEQFF TGTGCCATCAGTGAGTTGGGAGGTGAGCAGTTCTTC
NA TRBJ1-1 NA TRBV12-3/TRBV12-4 CASGRLTEAFF TGTGCCAGCGGGAGGCTGACTGAAGCTTTCTTT
TRBD1 TRBJ2-1 NA TRBV27 CASSPRQGANLRNEQFF TGTGCCAGCAGTCCCAGACAGGGGGCGAATCTACGCAATGAGCAGTTCTTC
NA TRBJ2-6 many TRBV10-3 CAISESGGTGANVLTF TGTGCCATCAGTGAGTCTGGGGGAACTGGGGCCAACGTCCTGACTTTC
NA TRBJ1-2 many TRBV20-1 CSALEGGSRNYGYTF TGCAGTGCTCTAGAGGGGGGCTCTAGAAACTATGGCTACACCTTC
NA TRBJ1-1 many TRBV20-1 CSAPQTGMNTEAFF TGCAGTGCTCCCCAGACAGGCATGAACACTGAAGCTTTCTTT
TRBD1 TRBJ1-5 NA TRBV5-1 CASSHTGEDQPQHF TGCGCCAGCAGTCATACAGGGGAAGATCAGCCCCAGCATTTT
NA TRBJ2-7 many TRBV10-3 CAINSGLSGPYEQYF TGTGCCATCAATTCTGGACTATCGGGTCCCTACGAGCAGTACTTC
TRBD1 TRBJ2-7 few TRBV5-1 CASSMDRGLRQYF TGCGCCAGCAGCATGGACAGGGGCTTGCGGCAGTACTTC
NA TRBJ1-1 NA TRBV7-9 CASSLDGGTEAFF TGTGCCAGCAGCTTAGACGGAGGCACTGAAGCTTTCTTT
NA TRBJ1-2 few TRBV7-2 CASSLDRRNGYTF TGTGCCAGCAGCTTAGACAGGCGGAATGGCTACACCTTC
NA TRBJ1-1 many TRBV18 CASSQGQIPNTEAFF TGTGCCAGCTCACAAGGACAGATACCGAACACTGAAGCTTTCTTT
NA TRBJ2-7 few TRBV29-1 CSVWKGELSYEQYF TGCAGCGTCTGGAAGGGGGAATTAAGCTACGAGCAGTACTTC